These 23 T cell receptor beta chains share one sample of origin, sequenced in a study of early T cells in non-severe SARS-CoV-2 infection. MiXCR, run by TCRdb on the 5' RACE reads, gives a single entry per CDR3 protein. The table lists 60,000 to 75,000 distinct CDR3 sequences, 10% of them singletons. The sequencing used whole blood, collected at baseline. The origin of the receptors is an adult who was a healthcare worker with PCR-confirmed SARS-CoV-2 infection or an uninfected control (not recorded which).

This chain links TRBV7-9 with TRBJ2-2; 8 bases agree with TRBD1. The V gene end was trimmed by 2 bases and the J gene end by 6 bases; junction bases not matched to a gene: 5. The CDR3 is 15 residues long. Germline CDR1 SEHNR, CDR2 FQNEAQ (reference sequence). CDR3 protein: CASSLPTGDPGELFF. The DNA for the CDR3 is TGTGCCAGCAGCTTACCGACAGGGGACCCCGGGGAGCTGTTTTTT.

This clonotype appeared many times. V and J are TRBV7-2 and TRBJ2-3; D possibly corresponds to TRBD2 (5 bases). CDR1 and CDR2 (germline): SGHTA, FQGNSA. Trimming took 5 bases from V and 4 from J, leaving 16 bases between them. CDR3 size: 15 residues. In DNA form, the CDR3 reads TGTGCCAGCAGCCTGGGCGGACTTCAGGCAGATACGCAGTATTTT. Translated, it gives CASSLGGLQADTQYF.

The rearrangement joins TRBV29-1 to TRBJ2-7; 7 nucleotides agree with TRBD1. The junction had 9 bases not matched to a gene; V was cut back by 7 bases and J by 3 bases. The CDR3 sequence is 13 residues long. Germline assignment: CDR1 SQVTM and CDR2 ANQGSEA. The CDR3 nucleotides are TGCAGCGCTACGGGACAGCTGAACTACGAGCAGTACTTC. This gives the protein CSATGQLNYEQYF.

The rearrangement uses TRBV12-3 or TRBV12-4 and TRBJ2-7; 7 bases fit TRBD2. V shed 3 bases and J 4 bases; nucleotides not matched to a gene: 3. The CDR3 runs 13 residues. The CDR3 bases are TGTGCCAGCAGTTTTCTGGGAGGGTACGAGCAGTACTTC. Protein: CASSFLGGYEQYF.

V and J are TRBV28 and TRBJ2-1; 7 bases agree with TRBD2. The CDR3 is made up of 15 amino acids. Germline lookup yields CDR1 MDHEN and CDR2 SYDVKM. V dropped 6 bases and J dropped 13; count of bases not matched to a gene: 18. The CDR3 DNA reads TGTGCCAGCAGCCCCGGCGGGGGAGGGCGTTCAGAACAGTTCTTC. Its translation is CASSPGGGGRSEQFF.

This clonotype was seen ten or more times. The J gene is TRBJ1-1, the V gene TRBV12-3 or TRBV12-4; D perhaps matches TRBD1 (5 bases). V lost 2 bases and J 5 bases, leaving 12 bases between the germline ends. CDR3 length: 14 amino acids. CDR3 sequence reads: CASSLSQGGTEAFF. The CDR3 region has the DNA TGTGCCAGCAGTTTAAGCCAGGGTGGGACTGAAGCTTTCTTT.

This rearrangement joins TRBV4-3 to TRBJ2-3; TRBD2 matches at 7 bases. The CDR3 totals 18 residues. V lost 2 bases and J lost 1; bases outside the gene matches: 12. Germline V gives CDR1 LGHNA, CDR2 YSLEER. CDR3 DNA sequence: TGCGCCAGCAGCCAATCTGCGGGAGTCGTTGTGGGCACAGATACGCAGTATTTT. Translation gives CASSQSAGVVVGTDTQYF.

This clonotype occurred many times. The chain links TRBV18 to TRBJ2-1, with 7 bases identical to TRBD2. CDR1 is KGHSH and CDR2 is LQKENI in the germline V gene. With V trimmed by 2 bases and J by 6 bases, 7 bases remained unmatched. The CDR3 loop spans 15 amino acids. Here the CDR3 DNA reads TGTGCCAGCTCACCAAGCGGGAACTATCTCAATGAGCAGTTCTTC. This sequence encodes CASSPSGNYLNEQFF. The variable domain in full, completed from reference TRBV18 and TRBJ2-1, reads NAGVMQNPRHLVRRRGQEARLRCSPMKGHSHVYWYRQLPEEGLKFMVYLQKENIIDESGMPKERFSAEFPKEGPSILRIQQVVRGDSAAYFCASSPSGNYLNEQFFGPGTRLTVL.

The V and J genes are TRBV7-2 and TRBJ2-1; D tentatively reads TRBD1 or TRBD2 (5 bases each). CDR3 size: 14 residues. The V gene's germline CDR1 is SGHTA and CDR2 FQGNSA. V dropped 5 bases and J dropped 8 bases, with 16 bases sitting between them. For the CDR3, the DNA is TGTGCCAGCAGCCCCAGCCCTTGGGACCATGAGCAGTTCTTC. This translates into CASSPSPWDHEQFF. Combining the CDR3 with reference TRBV7-2 and TRBJ2-1 gives the whole variable domain GAGVSQSPSNKVTEKGKDVELRCDPISGHTALYWYRQSLGQGLEFLIYFQGNSAPDKSGLPSDRFSAERTGGSVSTLTIQRTQQEDSAVYLCASSPSPWDHEQFFGPGTRLTVL.

This clonotype was seen a handful of times. V and J are TRBV19 and TRBJ2-7; D might be TRBD1 (5 bases). This CDR3 has 13 amino acids. Germline V gene sequence: CDR1 LNHDA, CDR2 SQIVND (reference sequence). Trimming took 3 bases from V and 4 from J, leaving 10 bases between them. The CDR3 is CASSIGAEYEQYF. The CDR3, as DNA: TGTGCCAGTAGTATTGGGGCGGAATACGAGCAGTACTTC.

The table lists this clonotype with many counts. The V call is TRBV5-1, the J call TRBJ1-1; D unclear. Trimming stripped 3 bases from V and 7 bases from J, with 13 bases between. CDR1 is SGHRS, CDR2 YFSETQ, per germline. The CDR3 is 13 amino acids. The CDR3 loop reads CASSSVDGNEAFF. The CDR3 DNA reads as TGCGCCAGCAGCTCGGTGGACGGTAATGAAGCTTTCTTT. Filled out from reference TRBV5-1 and TRBJ1-1, the complete variable domain reads KAGVTQTPRYLIKTRGQQVTLSCSPISGHRSVSWYQQTPGQGLQFLFEYFSETQRNKGNFPGRFSGRQFSNSRSEMNVSTLELGDSALYLCASSSVDGNEAFFGQGTRLTVV.

This clonotype has only a few counts. V and J are TRBV12-3 or TRBV12-4 and TRBJ2-1; TRBD2 is a possible D gene (7 bases). CDR3 size: 11 residues. Trimming removed 6 bases from V and 14 bases from J, with 14 bases in between. CDR3 sequence (DNA): TGTGCCAGCAGACGTACAGGGAGGGAGTTCTTC. The encoded protein is CASRRTGREFF.

This rearrangement joins TRBV6-5 to TRBJ1-6, with TRBD1 identical over 7 bases. This CDR3 spans 16 amino acids. Trimming took 6 bases from V and 4 from J; bases not matched to a gene: 9. Germline V gene lookup returns CDR1 MNHEY and CDR2 SVGAGI. The CDR3 DNA reads TGTGCCAGCAGCCGGGGACAGACCGGTTATAATTCACCCCTCCACTTT. It specifies CASSRGQTGYNSPLHF.

The chain links TRBV3-1 to TRBJ1-3; TRBD1 might be the D (5 bases). The CDR3 extends over 15 amino acids. Trimming cost V 1 base and J 4 bases, with 11 bases left between them. Looked up from germline, CDR1 is LGHDT and CDR2 is YNNKEL (reference sequence). The DNA of the CDR3 is TGTGCCAGCAGCCAAGGGCAGGGCCGCGGAAACACCATATATTTT. It yields the protein CASSQGQGRGNTIYF.

This clonotype occurred a few times. This rearrangement joins TRBV18 to TRBJ2-3; D tentatively reads TRBD1 or TRBD2 (5 bases each). The CDR3 runs to 15 residues. Germline assignment: CDR1 KGHSH and CDR2 LQKENI. Trimming removed 5 bases from V and 0 bases from J, with 12 bases in between. This chain's CDR3 is CASSGDQTSTDTQYF. The CDR3 DNA follows: TGTGCCAGCTCAGGGGACCAGACTAGCACAGATACGCAGTATTTT.

This clonotype was observed many times. The chain has TRBV6-2 or TRBV6-3 and TRBJ2-7; tentatively, D is TRBD2 (6 bases). Between the trimmed V and J ends, which lost 2 bases and 3 bases, there was a span of 14 bases. The CDR3 consists of 15 residues. Looked up from germline, CDR1 is MNHEY and CDR2 is SVGEGT. The CDR3 region has the DNA TGTGCCAGCAGTTACGGGCTAGCGAGAGACTACGAGCAGTACTTC. Translating it yields CASSYGLARDYEQYF.

This clonotype was counted at least ten times. The chain employs TRBV3-1 and TRBJ1-6; D is unclear. The CDR3 consists of 16 residues. V shed 1 base and J shed 3 bases, with 10 bases lying between them. CDR1 and CDR2 from the germline V gene are LGHDT and YNNKEL (reference sequence). The CDR3 loop is CASSQGAGRYNSPLHF. CDR3 nucleotide sequence: TGTGCCAGCAGCCAAGGGGCCGGGCGCTATAATTCACCCCTCCACTTT.

The gene calls are TRBV5-5 and TRBJ2-4; tentatively, D is TRBD1 (7 bases). CDR1 and CDR2 from the germline V gene are SGHKS and YYEKEE (reference sequence). Trimming shortened V by 4 bases and J by 0 bases, and 20 bases separated the two germline ends. This CDR3 contains 18 residues. The CDR3 DNA follows: TGTGCCAGCAGCCCCACGGAGGGACAGAATTTAGCCAAAAACATTCAGTACTTC. Translated: CASSPTEGQNLAKNIQYF.

This clonotype has a count of ten or more. The chain uses TRBV28 and TRBJ1-1; the D gene is possibly TRBD1 (6 bases). Between the trimmed V and J ends, which lost 3 bases and 2 bases, there was a span of 16 bases. This CDR3 region has 16 residues. CDR1 is MDHEN and CDR2 is SYDVKM in the germline V gene. In DNA, the CDR3 is TGTGCCAGCAGTTTGTACGGACAGATCCTAAACACTGAAGCTTTCTTT. This encodes CASSLYGQILNTEAFF.

This clonotype appeared many times. V is TRBV18 and J is TRBJ2-7; D possibly corresponds to TRBD2 (5 bases). The CDR3 runs to 13 residues. Germline CDR1 KGHSH, CDR2 LQKENI. V was shortened by 3 bases and J by 4 bases, with 10 bases between the two germline ends. For the CDR3, the DNA is TGTGCCAGCTCACCTTCGGGAACGTACGAGCAGTACTTC. Its protein product is CASSPSGTYEQYF.

The rearrangement links TRBV28 to TRBJ2-1; TRBD2 matches 12 bases. Germline V lookup: CDR1 MDHEN, CDR2 SYDVKM. This CDR3 comprises 15 residues. Trimming at V came to 8 bases and at J to 8 bases, leaving 10 bases not matched to a gene. CDR3 protein: CASVSSGRAPDEQFF. Written as DNA, the CDR3 is TGTGCCAGCGTATCTAGCGGGAGGGCCCCCGATGAGCAGTTCTTC.

This clonotype was detected only a few times. The J gene is TRBJ1-6, the V gene TRBV9; D ambiguous. The CDR3 is 15 amino acids. The V end was cut by 0 bases, the J end by 6 bases, with 10 bases between. CDR1 and CDR2 from the germline V gene are SGDLS and YYNGEE. The CDR3 DNA follows: TGTGCCAGCAGCGTAGAGGCCAACTCTAATTCACCCCTCCACTTT. This sequence encodes CASSVEANSNSPLHF.

This clonotype was seen a few times. The chain links TRBV29-1 to TRBJ2-7, with D perhaps TRBD1 (6 bases). Germline V gene lookup returns CDR1 SQVTM and CDR2 ANQGSEA. This CDR3 has 14 residues. Trimming took 6 bases from V and 7 from J, leaving 22 bases between them. The CDR3 is CSVIPQTGSGEQYF. CDR3 in DNA: TGCAGCGTAATCCCCCAAACAGGGTCGGGGGAGCAGTACTTC.